Sequencing of this T cell receptor beta chain was carried out in a study of blood T cell repertoires in COVID-19. Study in general: T cells, B-cell-depleted T cells, or PBMCs supplied cDNA or gDNA.

Recovered status in Cohort 3 required two negative PCRs, clearance, or symptom resolution. Original analysis: Estimation of nucleated cell counts relied on the amplification of reference gene primers. Some clones are missing from TCRdb's copy, which holds only in-frame ones; the method was immunoSEQ multiplex PCR. The V and J calls and clone size come from that table; D and trimming were worked out from the DNA. The data hold roughly 200,000 clones, with 82% observed a single time. This CDR3 is 13 amino acids long. V was trimmed by 7 bases and J by 0 bases, leaving 9 bases between them. Per germline, CDR1 MNHEY and CDR2 SVGAGI.

The receptor was isolated from a man aged 35 to 55 who had recovered from COVID-19. J is TRBJ1-1 and V is TRBV6-5; the D gene is possibly TRBD1 (6 bases). The sequencing input was PBMCs or T cells enriched from blood (not recorded which). CDR3: CASNGQLNTEAFF. CDR3 in DNA: TGTGCCAGCAACGGACAGCTGAACACTGAAGCTTTCTTT.